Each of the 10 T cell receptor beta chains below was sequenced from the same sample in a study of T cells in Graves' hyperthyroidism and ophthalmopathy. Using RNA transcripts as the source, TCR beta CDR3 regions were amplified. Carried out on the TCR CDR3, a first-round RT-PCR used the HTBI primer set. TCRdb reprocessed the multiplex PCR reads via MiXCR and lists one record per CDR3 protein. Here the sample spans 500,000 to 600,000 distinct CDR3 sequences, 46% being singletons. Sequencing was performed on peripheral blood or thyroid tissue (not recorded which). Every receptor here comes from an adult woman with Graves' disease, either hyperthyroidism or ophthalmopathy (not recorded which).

CDR3 sequence: CASSAEGQGAGFTEAFF. The CDR3 DNA is TGTGCCAGCAGCGCGGAGGGACAGGGGGCAGGGTTCACTGAAGCTTTCTTT. V usage is TRBV9 and J usage is TRBJ1-1; TRBD1 matches 12 bases. Germline V gene data show CDR1 as SGDLS and CDR2 as YYNGEE. The CDR3 has 17 amino acids. With V trimmed by 3 bases and J by 4 bases, 10 bases remained unmatched.

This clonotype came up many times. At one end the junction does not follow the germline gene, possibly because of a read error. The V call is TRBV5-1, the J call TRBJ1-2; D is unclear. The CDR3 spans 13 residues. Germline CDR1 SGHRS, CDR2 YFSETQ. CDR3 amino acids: CASSPPTVYGYTF. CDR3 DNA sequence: TGTGCCAGCAGCCCCCCGACGGTTTATGGCTACACCTTC.

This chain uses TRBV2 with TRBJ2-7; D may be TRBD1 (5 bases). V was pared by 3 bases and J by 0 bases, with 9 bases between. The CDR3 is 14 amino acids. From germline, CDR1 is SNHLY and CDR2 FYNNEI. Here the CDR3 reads CASSERQSSYEQYF. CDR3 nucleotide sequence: TGTGCCAGCAGTGAGCGACAGAGCTCCTACGAGCAGTACTTC.

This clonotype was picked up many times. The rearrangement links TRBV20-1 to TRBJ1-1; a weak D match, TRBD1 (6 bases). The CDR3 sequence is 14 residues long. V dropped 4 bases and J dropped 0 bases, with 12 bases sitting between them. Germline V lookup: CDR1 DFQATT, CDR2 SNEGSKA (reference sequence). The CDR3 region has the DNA TGCAGTGCTAATGGTCAGGGGATGAACACTGAAGCTTTCTTT. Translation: CSANGQGMNTEAFF.

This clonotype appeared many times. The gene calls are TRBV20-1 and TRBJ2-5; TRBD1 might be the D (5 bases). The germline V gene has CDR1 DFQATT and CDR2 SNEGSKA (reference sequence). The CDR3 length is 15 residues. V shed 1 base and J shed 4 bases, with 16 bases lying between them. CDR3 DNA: TGCAGTGCTAGAGTACTCGTACAGGTCGGAGAGACCCAGTACTTC. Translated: CSARVLVQVGETQYF.

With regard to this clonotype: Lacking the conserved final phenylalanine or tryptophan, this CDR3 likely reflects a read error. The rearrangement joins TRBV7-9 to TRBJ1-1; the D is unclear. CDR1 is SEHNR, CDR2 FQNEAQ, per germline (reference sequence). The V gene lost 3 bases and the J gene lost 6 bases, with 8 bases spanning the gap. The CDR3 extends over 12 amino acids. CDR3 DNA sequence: TGTGCCAGCAGCTTGGCCACAGCTGAAGCTTTCTTA. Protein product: CASSLATAEAFL.

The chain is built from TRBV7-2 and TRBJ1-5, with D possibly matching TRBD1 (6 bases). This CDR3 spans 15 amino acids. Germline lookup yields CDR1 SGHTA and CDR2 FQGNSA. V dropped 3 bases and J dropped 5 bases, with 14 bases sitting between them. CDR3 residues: CASSLGTGWHQPQHF. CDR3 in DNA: TGTGCCAGCAGCTTGGGAACAGGGTGGCATCAGCCCCAGCATTTT.

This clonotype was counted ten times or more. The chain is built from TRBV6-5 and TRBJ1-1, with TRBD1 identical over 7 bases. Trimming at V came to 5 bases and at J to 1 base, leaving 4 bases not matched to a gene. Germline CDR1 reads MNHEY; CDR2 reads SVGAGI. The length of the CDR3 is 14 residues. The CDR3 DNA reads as TGTGCCAGCAGTCAACAGGGGACGAACACTGAAGCTTTCTTT. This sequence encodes CASSQQGTNTEAFF.

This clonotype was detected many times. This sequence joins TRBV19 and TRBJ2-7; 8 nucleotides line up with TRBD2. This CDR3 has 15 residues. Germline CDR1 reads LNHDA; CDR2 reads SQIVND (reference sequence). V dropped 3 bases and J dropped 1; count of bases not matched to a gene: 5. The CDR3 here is CASSIGLAGSYEQYF. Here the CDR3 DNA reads TGTGCCAGTAGTATCGGATTAGCGGGATCCTACGAGCAGTACTTC. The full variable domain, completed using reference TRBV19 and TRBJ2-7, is DGGITQSPKYLFRKEGQNVTLSCEQNLNHDAMYWYRQDPGQGLRLIYYSQIVNDFQKGDIAEGYSVSREKKESFPLTVTSAQKNPTAFYLCASSIGLAGSYEQYFGPGTRLTVT.

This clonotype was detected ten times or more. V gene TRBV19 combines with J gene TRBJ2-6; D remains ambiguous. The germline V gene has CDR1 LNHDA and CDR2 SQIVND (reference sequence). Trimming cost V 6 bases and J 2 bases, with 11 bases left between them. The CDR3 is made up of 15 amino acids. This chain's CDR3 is CASRGGEAGANVLTF. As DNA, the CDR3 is TGTGCCAGTAGGGGCGGCGAAGCTGGGGCCAACGTCCTGACTTTC.